This T cell receptor (beta chain) emerged from a study of graft-versus-host responses after intestinal transplantation. Study-wide results and caveats: Early after transplant, HvG clones declined as circulating GvH clones peaked. Recipient marrow harbored GvH clones, some of which surfaced first in ileum or blood.

With V trimmed by 3 bases and J by 5 bases, 10 bases remained unmatched. The germline gives CDR1 MGHRA, CDR2 YSYEKL. This CDR3 comprises 16 residues. Here immunoSEQ multiplex PCR was the method, and the copy in TCRdb shows in-frame clones only, minus some. The sample contains roughly 100,000 clones, more than 85% of which appear only once. As for this clone: Antigen unknown.

V is TRBV4-1 and J is TRBJ2-7; 10 nucleotides match TRBD2. Sequenced material: unstimulated CD8+ T cells sorted from spleen or lymph node cells, taken before intestinal transplant. The TCR comes from a human donor who received an intestinal transplant. CDR3 sequence reads: CASSQSSGGLGDEQYF. In DNA form, the CDR3 reads TGCGCCAGCAGCCAGAGTAGCGGGGGGCTAGGTGACGAGCAGTACTTC.